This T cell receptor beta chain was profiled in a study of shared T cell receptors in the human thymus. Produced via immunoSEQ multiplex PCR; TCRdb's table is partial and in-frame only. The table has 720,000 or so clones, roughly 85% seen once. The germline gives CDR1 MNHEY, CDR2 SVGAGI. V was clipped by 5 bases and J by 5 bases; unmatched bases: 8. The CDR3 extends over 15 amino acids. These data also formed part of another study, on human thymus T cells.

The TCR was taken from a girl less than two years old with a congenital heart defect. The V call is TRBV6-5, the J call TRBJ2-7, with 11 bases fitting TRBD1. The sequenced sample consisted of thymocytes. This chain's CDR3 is CASSPSDRGHHEQYF. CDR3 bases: TGTGCCAGCAGTCCCTCGGACAGGGGGCATCACGAGCAGTACTTC.